Each of the 22 T cell receptor beta chains below was sequenced from the same sample in a study of blood T cell repertoires in COVID-19 (dated by TCRdb to the early 2020s). Libraries were constructed by the immunoSEQ multiplex PCR assay. TCRdb's version of the immuneACCESS table is confined to in-frame rearrangements and falls short of the full clone set. An unresolved V gene accounts for under half of the shortfall where checked; the remainder is of unknown origin. The sample profile shows about 48,000 clones; 83% of them were found once. The biggest ten clones account for over 4.5% of the sample. Sequencing was carried out using peripheral blood. These receptors all come from a human donor in a cohort sampled during active COVID-19.

This clone was found a few times. This CDR3 reads CASTQDRANSPLHF. The CDR3 DNA follows: TGCGCCAGCACCCAGGACAGGGCTAATTCACCCCTCCACTTT. This chain uses TRBV5-1 with TRBJ1-6; the match to TRBD1 covers 8 bases. Per the germline V gene, CDR1 is SGHRS and CDR2 is YFSETQ. V was clipped by 6 bases and J by 6 bases; unmatched bases: 5. The CDR3 totals 14 residues.

In the case of this clone: A junction end diverges from the germline sequence, so it may reflect a read error. The rearrangement links TRBV7-7 to TRBJ2-2; TRBD1 is a possible D gene (5 bases). CDR1 is SSHAT and CDR2 is FNYEAQ in the germline V gene (reference sequence). This CDR3 contains 14 residues. The CDR3 DNA is TGTGCTAGCAGCCAACAGGCGAACACCGGGGAGCTGTTTTTT. It is translated as CASSQQANTGELFF.

CDR3 sequence: CATSRGAESSYEQYF. The CDR3, as DNA: TGTGCCACCAGCAGAGGAGCCGAAAGCTCCTACGAGCAGTACTTC. V usage is TRBV15 and J usage is TRBJ2-7, with unresolved D. The germline CDR1 and CDR2 sequences are LNHNV and YYDKDF (reference sequence). The CDR3 loop spans 15 amino acids. Trimming took off 1 base at V and 0 bases at J, with 10 bases between the two ends. Based on the CDR3 plus reference TRBV15 and TRBJ2-7, the full variable domain is DAMVIQNPRYQVTQFGKPVTLSCSQTLNHNVMYWYQQKSSQAPKLLFHYYDKDFNNEADTPDNFQSRRPNTSFCFLDIRSPGLGDTAMYLCATSRGAESSYEQYFGPGTRLTVT.

The genes are TRBV5-1 and TRBJ2-3; TRBD2 matches at 8 bases. CDR1 and CDR2 (germline): SGHRS, YFSETQ. Trimming took 4 bases from V and 2 from J; bases not matched to a gene: 6. CDR3 size: 15 residues. The CDR3 sequence is CASSAKTSDTDTQYF. CDR3 coding DNA: TGCGCCAGCAGCGCTAAGACTAGCGACACAGATACGCAGTATTTT.

By share of the sample, this clone is medium-sized. The limits of the CDR3 on the DNA are not certain, so only TCRdb's listed CDR3 is given. The rearrangement links TRBV12-2 to TRBJ2-2; the table's TRBD2 call for D was not verified on the DNA. TRBV12-2 is reported as a pseudogene. The CDR3 is 18 residues long, ends included. This CDR3 is CASRFGGGTDGNTGELFF.

By proportion, this clone is medium-sized. The chain is built from TRBV7-6 and TRBJ1-3, with 7 bases lining up with TRBD1. The CDR3 length is 16 residues. The junction had 6 bases not matched to a gene; V was cut back by 0 bases and J by 4 bases. Germline V gene data show CDR1 as SGHVS and CDR2 as FNYEAQ. The CDR3 sequence: CASSLAPVDRGNTIYF. CDR3 DNA sequence: TGTGCCAGCAGCTTAGCCCCCGTGGACAGGGGAAACACCATATATTTT.

CDR3 DNA: TGTGCCAGCAGCCAAAGTCTAGCGGGGGGCCTAGAGCAGTACTTC. The encoded protein is CASSQSLAGGLEQYF. The gene calls are TRBV3-1 (or the pseudogene TRBV3-2) and TRBJ2-7, with TRBD2 matching over 11 bases. Per the germline V gene, CDR1 is LGHDT and CDR2 is YNNKEL (reference sequence). V lost 2 bases to trimming and J lost 7 bases; unmatched junction nucleotides: 7. The CDR3 is made up of 15 amino acids.

The chain links TRBV6-5 to TRBJ1-1, with TRBD1 matching 7 bases. This CDR3 contains 11 residues. J was trimmed by 11 bases and V by 6 bases; bases with no gene match: 6. Germline-derived CDR1 and CDR2 are MNHEY and SVGAGI. CDR3 sequence (DNA): TGTGCCAGCAGCCTTGACAGGGCGGCTTTCTTT. Protein sequence: CASSLDRAAFF.

CDR3 residues: CASSSGLAVETQYF. DNA of the CDR3: TGTGCCAGCAGCTCGGGACTAGCGGTGGAGACCCAGTACTTC. The chain has TRBV5-5 and TRBJ2-5; the match to TRBD2 covers 11 bases. The trim removed 3 bases at V and 5 bases at J, leaving 3 bases unmatched. The CDR3 is 14 amino acids. CDR1 SGHKS and CDR2 YYEKEE come from the germline V gene (reference sequence).

This rearrangement joins TRBV7-9 to TRBJ2-7; D might be TRBD2 (6 bases). The ends were cut back, 5 bases at V and 2 bases at J, with 16 bases in the middle. Germline V gene data show CDR1 as SEHNR and CDR2 as FQNEAQ (reference sequence). The CDR3 extends over 15 amino acids. The CDR3 reads CASSPVRGVTYEQYF. The CDR3 DNA reads as TGTGCCAGCAGCCCTGTGCGGGGAGTCACCTACGAGCAGTACTTC.

This chain uses TRBV6-4 with TRBJ1-2, with TRBD1 matching 9 bases. V trimming: 3 bases; J trimming: 10 bases; junction bases outside the gene matches: 9. Germline lookup yields CDR1 MRHNA and CDR2 SNTAGT. The CDR3 is made up of 14 amino acids. The CDR3: CASSDFRDRAPYTF. CDR3 bases: TGTGCCAGCAGTGATTTCCGGGACAGGGCCCCCTACACCTTC.

J is TRBJ1-5 and V is TRBV6-1; TRBD1 agrees at 7 bases. Germline CDR1 is MNHNS and CDR2 is SASEGT. CDR3 length: 16 amino acids. Trimming removed 2 bases from V and 3 bases from J; junction bases left unmatched: 7. The CDR3 nucleotides read TGTGCCAGCAGTGAAAAGAGGGGGCAGGTCAATCAGCCCCAGCATTTT. This sequence encodes CASSEKRGQVNQPQHF.

The chain links TRBV7-2 to TRBJ2-2; 9 nucleotides align to TRBD2. V shed 5 bases and J 2 bases; nucleotides not matched to a gene: 3. Germline-derived CDR1 and CDR2 are SGHTA and FQGNSA. The CDR3 covers 15 residues. DNA of the CDR3: TGTGCCAGCAGCCCGCTAGCGGGAAACACCGGGGAGCTGTTTTTT. Its translation is CASSPLAGNTGELFF.

This clone was counted a few times. The chain couples TRBV9 to TRBJ2-7; the match to TRBD2 covers 8 bases. CDR3 length: 12 amino acids. Germline loops: CDR1 SGDLS, CDR2 YYNGEE. Unmatched junction bases numbered 4, after V lost 5 bases and J lost 6 bases. CDR3 protein: CASSAGGGEQYF. CDR3 in DNA: TGTGCCAGCAGTGCGGGGGGTGGCGAGCAGTACTTC.

The CDR3 reads CASSTRTAYEQYF. Here the CDR3 DNA reads TGTGCCAGCAGCACCCGGACAGCCTACGAGCAGTACTTC. V is TRBV7-9 and J is TRBJ2-7; possible D gene TRBD1, 6 bases. The germline gives CDR1 SEHNR, CDR2 FQNEAQ (reference sequence). V gave up 5 bases and J gave up 2 bases, with 10 bases separating them. This CDR3 contains 13 residues.

The V call is TRBV30, the J call TRBJ1-3, with 7 bases that match TRBD1. Germline V gene data show CDR1 as GTSNPN and CDR2 as SVGIG (reference sequence). The ends lost 0 bases at V and 3 bases at J; junction bases unmatched: 5. The CDR3 loop spans 15 amino acids. CDR3 DNA: TGTGCCTGGAGTGTACGAACAGGGGTTGGAAACACCATATATTTT. Encoded protein: CAWSVRTGVGNTIYF.

The rearrangement joins TRBV7-8 to TRBJ2-7, with D maybe TRBD2 (5 bases). The germline V gene has CDR1 SGHVS and CDR2 FQNEAQ. Trimming took off 5 bases at V and 1 base at J, with 12 bases between the two ends. The CDR3 loop spans 14 amino acids. CDR3 region: CASSPLAGSYEQYF. The CDR3 coding sequence is TGTGCCAGCAGCCCCCTAGCTGGTTCCTACGAGCAGTACTTC.

The V call is TRBV19, the J call TRBJ1-1; the D is unclear. Germline CDR1 LNHDA, CDR2 SQIVND (reference sequence). Trimming removed 2 bases from V and 1 base from J, with 5 bases in between. The CDR3 covers 13 residues. The CDR3 DNA follows: TGTGCCAGTAGTATAACTCGGAACACTGAAGCTTTCTTT. Translation gives CASSITRNTEAFF.

The chain couples TRBV6-6 to TRBJ1-5, with 7 bases fitting TRBD1. Germline CDR1 and CDR2: MNHNY and SVGAGI (reference sequence). The ends lost 4 bases at V and 4 bases at J; junction bases unmatched: 4. This CDR3 is built from 14 residues. The CDR3 DNA sequence: TGTGCCAGCAGTTTGACAGGGTTGAATCAGCCCCAGCATTTT. It is translated as CASSLTGLNQPQHF.

This rearrangement joins TRBV16 to TRBJ1-4; D is ambiguous. V was shortened by 0 bases and J by 3 bases, with 8 bases between the two germline ends. The CDR3 contains 15 residues. Germline V gives CDR1 KGHSY, CDR2 FQNENV. The CDR3 DNA reads TGTGCCAGCAGCCAATCACGAGGGCCTAATGAAAAACTGTTTTTT. Protein sequence: CASSQSRGPNEKLFF.

The V gene is TRBV5-1, the J gene TRBJ2-7, with TRBD1 identical over 10 bases. The V segment lost 7 bases and the J segment 5 bases; nucleotides outside the gene matches: 12. Germline lookup yields CDR1 SGHRS and CDR2 YFSETQ. CDR3 length: 15 residues. In DNA form, the CDR3 reads TGCGCCAGCCGGAGGACAGGGGGAATCGGCGACGAGCAGTACTTC. It yields the protein CASRRTGGIGDEQYF.

This clone was detected only once. The V call is TRBV5-4, the J call TRBJ2-2; D possibly corresponds to TRBD2 (6 bases). V gave up 6 bases and J gave up 6 bases, with 18 bases separating them. The length of the CDR3 is 15 residues. CDR1 and CDR2 (germline): SGHNT, YYREEE (reference sequence). CDR3 amino acids: CASKGDSISSGELFF. CDR3 coding DNA: TGTGCCAGCAAAGGGGACTCCATTTCTTCCGGGGAGCTGTTTTTT.